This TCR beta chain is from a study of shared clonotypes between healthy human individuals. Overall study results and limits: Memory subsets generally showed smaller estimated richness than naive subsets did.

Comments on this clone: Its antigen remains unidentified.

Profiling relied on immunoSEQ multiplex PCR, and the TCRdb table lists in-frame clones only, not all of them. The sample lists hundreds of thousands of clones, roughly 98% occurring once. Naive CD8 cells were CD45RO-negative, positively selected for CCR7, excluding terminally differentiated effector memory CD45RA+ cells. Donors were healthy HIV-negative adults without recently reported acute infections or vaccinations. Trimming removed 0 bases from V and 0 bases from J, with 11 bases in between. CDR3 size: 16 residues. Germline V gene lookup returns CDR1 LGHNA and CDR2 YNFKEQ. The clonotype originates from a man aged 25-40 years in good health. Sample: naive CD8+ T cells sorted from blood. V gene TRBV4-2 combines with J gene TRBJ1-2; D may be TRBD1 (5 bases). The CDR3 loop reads CASSQDDTGANYGYTF. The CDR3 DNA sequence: TGTGCCAGCAGCCAAGATGATACAGGAGCTAACTATGGCTACACCTTC.